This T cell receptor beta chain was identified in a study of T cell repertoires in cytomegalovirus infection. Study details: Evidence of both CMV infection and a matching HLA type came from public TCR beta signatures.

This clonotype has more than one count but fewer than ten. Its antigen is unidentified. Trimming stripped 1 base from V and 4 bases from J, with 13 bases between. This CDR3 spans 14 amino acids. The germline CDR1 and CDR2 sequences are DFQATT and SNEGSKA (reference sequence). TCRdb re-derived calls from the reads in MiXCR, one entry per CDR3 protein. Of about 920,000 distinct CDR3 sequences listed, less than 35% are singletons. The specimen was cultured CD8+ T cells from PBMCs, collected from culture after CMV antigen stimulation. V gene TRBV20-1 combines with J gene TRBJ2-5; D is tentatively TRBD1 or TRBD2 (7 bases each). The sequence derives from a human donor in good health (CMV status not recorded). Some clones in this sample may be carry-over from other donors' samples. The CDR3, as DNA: TGCAGTGCTAGAGTCGACAGGGAGGGAGAGACCCAGTACTTC. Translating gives CSARVDREGETQYF.